The 12 T cell receptor beta chains below were found in one sample sequenced in a study of regulatory T cells in long-lasting Graves disease. The time point is: newly diagnosed GD, antithyroid drugs for less than 3 months. RNA isolated from PBMCs was used to make the TCR library. Arm-PCR of CDR3 regions and iRepertoire HTBI primers were the basis on which TCR beta libraries were built. TCRdb called the multiplex PCR reads again in MiXCR, with one record for every CDR3 protein. The sample carries roughly 510,000 distinct CDR3 sequences, 15% to 20% recorded once. These records were also assigned to another study, of T cells in Graves' hyperthyroidism and ophthalmopathy.

The source material was peripheral blood mononuclear cells (PBMCs), sampled at new diagnosis, from a patient treated with antithyroid drugs. These receptor sequences come from a man aged 18 to 30 with Graves disease.

This clonotype has at least ten counts. This sequence joins TRBV20-1 and TRBJ2-5; D possibly matches TRBD1 or TRBD2 (6 bases each). Trimming left V 6 bases short and J 4 bases short, with 21 bases between. The germline CDR1 and CDR2 sequences are DFQATT and SNEGSKA (reference sequence). The CDR3 sequence is 15 residues long. Written as DNA, the CDR3 is TGCAGTGCAAAGCGGGCACAGGGATTCGGAGAGACCCAGTACTTC. Amino acids: CSAKRAQGFGETQYF.

This clonotype was seen only a few times. V and J are TRBV19 and TRBJ2-1, with 7 positions matching TRBD2. Germline CDR1 reads LNHDA; CDR2 reads SQIVND (reference sequence). Trimming removed 9 bases from V and 6 bases from J; junction bases left unmatched: 8. The CDR3 is made up of 13 amino acids. CDR3 protein: CASRARGVNEQFF. The DNA of the CDR3 is TGTGCCAGCAGAGCTCGGGGGGTCAATGAGCAGTTCTTC. Combining the CDR3 with reference TRBV19 and TRBJ2-1 gives the whole variable domain DGGITQSPKYLFRKEGQNVTLSCEQNLNHDAMYWYRQDPGQGLRLIYYSQIVNDFQKGDIAEGYSVSREKKESFPLTVTSAQKNPTAFYLCASRARGVNEQFFGPGTRLTVL.

This clonotype was observed a few times. The rearrangement joins TRBV5-1 to TRBJ2-5; TRBD2 matches at 11 bases. The germline V gene has CDR1 SGHRS and CDR2 YFSETQ. The ends lost 6 bases at V and 4 bases at J; junction bases unmatched: 8. CDR3 size: 15 residues. CDR3 DNA: TGCGCCAGCAATAGCGGGAGGGCCCGGGGAGAGACCCAGTACTTC. Residues: CASNSGRARGETQYF.

This clonotype was seen a handful of times. The rearrangement joins TRBV12-3 or TRBV12-4 to TRBJ2-5, with 11 bases identical to TRBD1. The CDR3 length is 13 residues. J was trimmed by 7 bases and V by 4 bases; bases with no gene match: 2. The CDR3 here is CASSSGTGGTQYF. The DNA for the CDR3 is TGTGCCAGCAGTTCCGGGACAGGGGGGACCCAGTACTTC.

V usage is TRBV5-4 and J usage is TRBJ1-3; 9 bases are a match to TRBD1. This CDR3 is 16 amino acids long. V shed 4 bases and J 0 bases; nucleotides not matched to a gene: 5. Germline CDR1 is SGHNT and CDR2 is YYREEE (reference sequence). The CDR3 sequence is CASSRGQGPSGNTIYF. The CDR3 DNA reads as TGTGCCAGCAGCAGGGGACAGGGCCCCTCTGGAAACACCATATATTTT.

The table lists this clonotype with many counts. This chain joins TRBV12-3 or TRBV12-4 and TRBJ2-5; TRBD1 might be the D (7 bases). This CDR3 region has 16 residues. Trimming took 2 bases from V and 4 from J, leaving 17 bases between them. The CDR3 here is CASSLKSPGGGETQYF. The CDR3 region has the DNA TGTGCCAGCAGTTTAAAGTCCCCAGGGGGAGGAGAGACCCAGTACTTC.

The chain uses TRBV10-2 and TRBJ2-4; TRBD1 matches at 8 bases. Germline V gene data show CDR1 as WSHSY and CDR2 as SAAADI. J lost 7 bases, V lost 2 bases, and 1 base had no gene match. This CDR3 contains 13 residues. In DNA form, the CDR3 reads TGCGCCAGCAGTGAGACAGGGGGGAACATTCAGTACTTC. Translated: CASSETGGNIQYF.

This clonotype was counted ten times or more. V and J are TRBV11-2 and TRBJ2-5; 11 positions match TRBD2. The CDR3 is 16 residues long. Germline V gives CDR1 SGHAT, CDR2 FQNNGV. J gave up 5 bases and V 2 bases, and 7 bases lay outside the gene matches. The CDR3 DNA reads TGTGCCAGCAGCTTATTAGCGGGAGGGCCCGGGGAGACCCAGTACTTC. Translation gives CASSLLAGGPGETQYF.

This clonotype occurred many times. The chain combines TRBV29-1 with TRBJ1-5; D is uncertain. Germline CDR1 and CDR2: SQVTM and ANQGSEA. The V and J ends lost 7 bases and 0 bases respectively, with 13 bases between them. The length of the CDR3 is 14 residues. The CDR3 here is CSARTGYSNQPQHF. In nucleotides, the CDR3 is TGCAGCGCTCGGACCGGTTATAGCAATCAGCCCCAGCATTTT.

This clonotype was counted ten times or more. V gene TRBV7-9 combines with J gene TRBJ2-7; 10 positions agree with TRBD1. V gave up 4 bases and J gave up 6 bases; unmatched junction bases: 6. Germline CDR1 and CDR2: SEHNR and FQNEAQ (reference sequence). The CDR3 runs to 14 residues. The CDR3 DNA sequence: TGTGCCAGCAGCTCCGGGACAGGGGTGAGCGAGCAGTACTTC. Protein sequence: CASSSGTGVSEQYF. The whole variable domain, remainder taken from reference TRBV7-9 and TRBJ2-7, is DTGVSQNPRHKITKRGQNVTFRCDPISEHNRLYWYRQTLGQGPEFLTYFQNEAQLEKSRLLSDRFSAERPKGSFSTLEIQRTEQGDSAMYLCASSSGTGVSEQYFGPGTRLTVT.

This clonotype turned up a few times. The CDR3 DNA sequence: TGTGCCAGTAGTATAGATTCCTCGACCAGCGGGACCCACAATGAGCAGTTCTTC. It is translated as CASSIDSSTSGTHNEQFF. The chain joins TRBV19 to TRBJ2-1, with 7 bases aligning to TRBD2. CDR3 length equals 18 residues. V gave up 0 bases and J gave up 5 bases; unmatched junction bases: 13. Germline CDR1 LNHDA, CDR2 SQIVND (reference sequence).

This clonotype was seen a few times. V and J are TRBV27 and TRBJ2-7; D might be TRBD1 (6 bases). Germline CDR1 and CDR2: MNHEY and SMNVEV (reference sequence). The CDR3 runs 15 residues. Trimming took 5 bases from V and 7 from J, leaving 21 bases between them. CDR3 nucleotides: TGTGCCAGCAGTCCGCACAGGGAACTGGATGGGGAGCAGTACTTC. It encodes CASSPHRELDGEQYF.